This T cell receptor (beta chain) derives from a study of regulatory T cells in long-lasting Graves disease. Notes on the study in general: TRBV28, TRBJ1-2 and TRBJ2-5 were favored in persistent disease.

Time point of the sample: newly diagnosed GD, antithyroid drugs for less than 3 months. Extracted RNA from PBMCs served as the source of the TCR library. Notes on this clonotype: Its cognate antigen is unknown.

Trimming pared 6 bases from V and 7 bases from J, leaving 19 bases between. CDR1 and CDR2 from the germline V gene are SGHAT and FQNNGV. CDR3 length: 15 amino acids. The authors built TCR beta libraries using iRepertoire HTBI primers and Arm-PCR of CDR3 regions. TCRdb recomputed calls from the multiplex PCR reads with MiXCR, one row per CDR3 protein. The table has 450,000 to 500,000 distinct CDR3 sequences, 15% to 20% seen once. These records were also assigned to another study, of T cells in Graves' hyperthyroidism and ophthalmopathy.

The clonotype originates from a man aged 35 to 55 with Graves disease. Sequenced material: peripheral blood mononuclear cells (PBMCs), taken at new diagnosis, from a patient treated with antithyroid drugs. V and J are TRBV11-2 and TRBJ2-1; the D gene could be TRBD1 or TRBD2 (5 bases each). The CDR3 loop is CASSLFGGARNEQFF. The CDR3, as DNA: TGTGCCAGCAGTTTATTTGGGGGAGCAAGAAATGAGCAGTTCTTC.